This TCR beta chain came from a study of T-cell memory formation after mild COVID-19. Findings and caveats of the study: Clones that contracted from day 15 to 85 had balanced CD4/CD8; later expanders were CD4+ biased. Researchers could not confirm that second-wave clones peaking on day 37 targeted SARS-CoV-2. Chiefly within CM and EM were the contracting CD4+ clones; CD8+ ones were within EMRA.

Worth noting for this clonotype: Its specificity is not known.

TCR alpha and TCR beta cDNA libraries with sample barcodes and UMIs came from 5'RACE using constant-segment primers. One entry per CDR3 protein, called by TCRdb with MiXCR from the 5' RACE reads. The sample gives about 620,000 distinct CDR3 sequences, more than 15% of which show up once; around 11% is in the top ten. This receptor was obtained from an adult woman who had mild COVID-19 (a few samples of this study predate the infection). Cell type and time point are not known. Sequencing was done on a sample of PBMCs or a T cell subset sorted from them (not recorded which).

The CDR3 DNA reads as TGTGCCAGCAGCCACGACGGTGATGAGCAGTTCTTC. Translating it yields CASSHDGDEQFF. The chain is built from TRBV5-4 and TRBJ2-1; D is uncertain. The CDR3 is 12 residues long. Germline V gene sequence: CDR1 SGHNT, CDR2 YYREEE (reference sequence). Deletions cut 4 bases from V and 8 bases from J, with 10 bases between.